This passage covers 32 T cell receptor beta chains from one sample sequenced in a study of control samples from healthy donors and cancer patients (dated by TCRdb to 2018 to 2020). Libraries were constructed by the immunoSEQ multiplex PCR assay. TCRdb took this table from immuneACCESS and kept in-frame rearrangements with V and J called. Such tables lack part of the clones; where checked against another copy, unresolved V genes explain under half of the gap, and the rest is unexplained. The sample contains 75,000 to 95,000 clones, over 75% of them found a single time. The ten largest account for about 4% of the sample. Sequencing was performed on blood. Source of these receptors: a woman aged 18-29 years in good health.

This clone was observed once. The chain joins TRBV11-2 to TRBJ1-1, with D uncertain. CDR3 length: 17 residues. CDR1 is SGHAT, CDR2 FQNNGV, per germline. The V end lost 2 bases, the J end lost 1 base, and 17 bases lay between the germline ends. CDR3 in amino acids: CASSLKEWLRENTEAFF. The CDR3 DNA follows: TGTGCCAGCAGCTTAAAGGAGTGGTTAAGGGAGAACACTGAAGCTTTCTTT.

V gene TRBV11-2 combines with J gene TRBJ1-2, with a possible D match to TRBD1 (5 bases). With 5 bases removed from V and 5 bases from J, the gap between germline ends came to 6 bases. CDR1 SGHAT and CDR2 FQNNGV come from the germline V gene. The CDR3 runs 11 residues. The CDR3 DNA reads as TGTGCCAGCAGCCGGGGGTATGGCTACACCTTC. This sequence encodes CASSRGYGYTF.

This chain links TRBV28 with TRBJ2-2; 10 positions agree with TRBD2. V dropped 5 bases and J dropped 1; count of bases not matched to a gene: 7. Germline V gene lookup returns CDR1 MDHEN and CDR2 SYDVKM. The CDR3 totals 17 residues. CDR3 coding DNA: TGTGCCAGCAGTCCGTTAGCGGGGGGACTGAACACCGGGGAGCTGTTTTTT. It specifies CASSPLAGGLNTGELFF.

The chain combines TRBV2 with TRBJ2-7; D gene uncertain. Germline CDR1 and CDR2: SNHLY and FYNNEI. The CDR3 extends over 15 amino acids. Trimming left V 4 bases short and J 0 bases short, with 13 bases between. The CDR3 DNA is TGTGCCAGCAGTGTTGTAAGCAGAAGCTCCTACGAGCAGTACTTC. Amino acids: CASSVVSRSSYEQYF.

This CDR3 reads CASSKVSADTQYF. CDR3 bases: TGTGCCAGCAGCAAAGTCAGTGCAGATACGCAGTATTTT. V gene TRBV21-1 combines with J gene TRBJ2-3; the DNA was not compared with TRBD1, the D call given in the table. TRBV21-1 is shown as a pseudogene. The CDR3 runs 13 residues.

The chain carries TRBV24-1 and TRBJ2-5; 10 bases are a match to TRBD1. The ends lost 6 bases at V and 5 bases at J; junction bases unmatched: 5. The length of the CDR3 is 14 residues. Germline lookup yields CDR1 KGHDR and CDR2 SFDVKD. CDR3 region: CATSLGQGRETQYF. CDR3 in DNA: TGTGCCACCAGTCTGGGACAGGGGAGGGAGACCCAGTACTTC.

This chain uses TRBV2 with TRBJ1-1, with 7 bases lining up with TRBD1. This CDR3 comprises 15 residues. V was clipped by 6 bases and J by 2 bases; unmatched bases: 9. Germline lookup yields CDR1 SNHLY and CDR2 FYNNEI. In DNA, the CDR3 is TGTGCCAGCAGCGCCGACAGGGTTTCTAACACTGAAGCTTTCTTT. Its protein product is CASSADRVSNTEAFF.

The chain is built from TRBV15 and TRBJ2-7; 12 positions match TRBD2. From germline, CDR1 is LNHNV and CDR2 YYDKDF (reference sequence). V was pared by 4 bases and J by 5 bases, with 9 bases of the junction left unmatched. This CDR3 is 16 amino acids long. CDR3 loop: CATSTSSGGAPNEQYF. The CDR3 DNA reads as TGTGCCACCAGCACCTCTAGCGGGGGGGCTCCAAACGAGCAGTACTTC.

The chain uses TRBV6-6 and TRBJ1-1, with D possibly being TRBD1 (5 bases). This CDR3 contains 15 residues. V was clipped by 2 bases and J by 3 bases, with 13 bases between them. Germline V CDR1 and CDR2: MNHNY, SVGAGI (reference sequence). The chain's CDR3 is CASSYGRVGDTEAFF. The DNA for the CDR3 is TGTGCCAGCAGTTACGGTAGGGTGGGGGACACTGAAGCTTTCTTT.

The chain's CDR3 is CASSLSGAYYGYTF. The CDR3 region has the DNA TGTGCCAGCAGTTTATCGGGGGCGTACTATGGCTACACCTTC. This sequence joins TRBV27 and TRBJ1-2; D perhaps matches TRBD1 (6 bases). The V and J ends lost 0 bases and 3 bases respectively, with 8 bases between them. CDR1 and CDR2 from the germline V gene are MNHEY and SMNVEV (reference sequence). The CDR3 spans 14 residues.

The rearrangement links TRBV9 to TRBJ1-2, with D possibly being TRBD1 (6 bases). In germline, CDR1 is SGDLS, CDR2 YYNGEE. This CDR3 has 12 residues. V lost 6 bases to trimming and J lost 8 bases, with 14 bases between them. The CDR3 sequence: CASMGQGKGYTF. The CDR3 region has the DNA TGTGCCAGCATGGGCCAGGGGAAAGGCTACACCTTC.

This chain uses TRBV27 with TRBJ1-2, with D unresolved. Germline V gives CDR1 MNHEY, CDR2 SMNVEV (reference sequence). CDR3 length: 15 amino acids. V was cut by 0 bases and J by 5 bases, with 13 bases left in between. CDR3 amino acids: CASSLSGRTPYGYTF. The DNA of the CDR3 is TGTGCCAGCAGTTTATCGGGCAGGACCCCGTATGGCTACACCTTC.

This clone has a handful of counts. V usage is TRBV9 and J usage is TRBJ1-5, with 8 bases matching TRBD1. The trim removed 1 base at V and 7 bases at J, leaving 10 bases unmatched. Looked up from germline, CDR1 is SGDLS and CDR2 is YYNGEE. This CDR3 region has 16 residues. CDR3 DNA sequence: TGTGCCAGCAGCGTACAAGACAGGGGACTAGGGCAGCCCCAGCATTTT. This encodes CASSVQDRGLGQPQHF. The full variable domain, in which reference TRBV9 and TRBJ1-5 provide the parts outside the CDR3, is DSGVTQTPKHLITATGQRVTLRCSPRSGDLSVYWYQQSLDQGLQFLIQYYNGEERAKGNILERFSAQQFPDLHSELNLSSLELGDSALYFCASSVQDRGLGQPQHFGDGTRLSIL.

V usage is TRBV2 and J usage is TRBJ1-5; 10 bases are a match to TRBD1. V lost 4 bases, J lost 6 bases, and 6 bases stayed unmatched. Per germline, CDR1 SNHLY and CDR2 FYNNEI. The CDR3 length is 15 residues. The CDR3 DNA sequence: TGTGCCAGCAGTGCCGGGACAGGGGCTGGTCAGCCCCAGCATTTT. Translating it yields CASSAGTGAGQPQHF. Complete variable domain (other parts from reference TRBV2 and TRBJ1-5): EPEVTQTPSHQVTQMGQEVILRCVPISNHLYFYWYRQILGQKVEFLVSFYNNEISEKSEIFDDQFSVERPDGSNFTLKIRSTKLEDSAMYFCASSAGTGAGQPQHFGDGTRLSIL.

The gene calls are TRBV18 and TRBJ2-3; D not resolved. The CDR3 contains 14 residues. Per the germline V gene, CDR1 is KGHSH and CDR2 is LQKENI. Trimming pared 2 bases from V and 1 base from J, leaving 7 bases between. In nucleotides, the CDR3 is TGTGCCAGCTCACCAGATGGGGGCACAGATACGCAGTATTTT. This sequence encodes CASSPDGGTDTQYF.

The chain's CDR3 is CASSRPGQPQHF. Here the CDR3 DNA reads TGTGCCAGTAGTAGACCTGGTCAGCCCCAGCATTTT. The chain combines TRBV19 with TRBJ1-5; no clear D gene. V lost 4 bases and J lost 6, with 7 bases in between. CDR3 size: 12 residues. CDR1 LNHDA and CDR2 SQIVND come from the germline V gene (reference sequence).

The rearrangement joins TRBV5-6 to TRBJ1-2; D unclear. V shed 2 bases and J shed 5 bases, with 13 bases lying between them. The CDR3 is 14 amino acids. Per the germline V gene, CDR1 is SGHDT and CDR2 is YYEEEE. The CDR3 spells CASSFFSGAYGYTF. DNA for the CDR3: TGTGCCAGCAGCTTCTTTTCGGGAGCTTATGGCTACACCTTC.

V gene TRBV11-1 combines with J gene TRBJ2-2; 7 nucleotides align to TRBD1. The CDR3 runs 14 residues. V trimming: 5 bases; J trimming: 1 base; junction bases outside the gene matches: 1. CDR1 SGHAT and CDR2 FQDESV come from the germline V gene (reference sequence). The CDR3 loop reads CASSHRGNTGELFF. The DNA for the CDR3 is TGTGCCAGCAGCCACAGGGGGAACACCGGGGAGCTGTTTTTT.

Of note for this clone: Other DNA sequences in the sample encode the same CDR3. This rearrangement joins TRBV18 to TRBJ1-2, with a possible D match to TRBD1 (5 bases). This CDR3 contains 13 residues. CDR1 is KGHSH and CDR2 is LQKENI in the germline V gene. Trimming stripped 3 bases from V and 3 bases from J, with 8 bases between. In DNA, the CDR3 is TGTGCCAGCTCACCGGGGCGCGACTATGGCTACACCTTC. Translation gives CASSPGRDYGYTF.

The rearrangement links TRBV5-1 to TRBJ1-4; D is ambiguous. Trimming pared 1 base from V and 6 bases from J, leaving 10 bases between. This CDR3 comprises 14 residues. Germline CDR1 is SGHRS and CDR2 is YFSETQ. CDR3 protein: CASSLSSWYEKLFF. The CDR3 bases are TGCGCCAGCAGCTTGTCCAGCTGGTATGAAAAACTGTTTTTT.

This clone came up once. This chain connects TRBV4-2 to TRBJ1-6; 7 bases are a match to TRBD1. After removal of 4 bases from V and 7 bases from J, the junction contained 7 bases not matched to a gene. Germline loops: CDR1 LGHNA, CDR2 YNFKEQ. This CDR3 comprises 15 residues. The CDR3 spells CASSRETTGNSPLHF. The CDR3 DNA sequence: TGTGCCAGCAGCCGGGAAACGACAGGGAATTCACCCCTCCACTTT.

The genes are TRBV6-1 and TRBJ2-7; 9 nucleotides agree with TRBD1. V lost 3 bases, J lost 1 base, and 16 bases stayed unmatched. The V gene's germline CDR1 is MNHNS and CDR2 SASEGT. This CDR3 region has 19 residues. The CDR3 region is CASSEWRDREWGPSYEQYF. The CDR3 region has the DNA TGTGCCAGCAGTGAGTGGCGGGACAGGGAATGGGGGCCTTCCTACGAGCAGTACTTC.

V gene TRBV5-5 combines with J gene TRBJ2-7; D gene ambiguous. Germline V gene data show CDR1 as SGHKS and CDR2 as YYEKEE (reference sequence). The CDR3 length is 12 residues. Trimming cost V 7 bases and J 5 bases, with 13 bases left between them. DNA of the CDR3: TGTGCCAGCCGGACGGCGCTGGACGAGCAGTACTTC. It translates to CASRTALDEQYF.

The chain recombines TRBV5-1 with TRBJ1-1; TRBD1 aligns across 11 bases. This CDR3 contains 15 residues. The V and J ends lost 4 bases and 5 bases, in that order; junction bases with no gene match: 7. The germline V gene has CDR1 SGHRS and CDR2 YFSETQ. The CDR3 nucleotides read TGCGCCAGCAGCCCCGGGACAGGGGGATGGACTGAAGCTTTCTTT. Translation: CASSPGTGGWTEAFF.

This clone occurred once. This sequence joins TRBV5-1 and TRBJ1-1; D unresolved. The length of the CDR3 is 21 residues. The germline CDR1 and CDR2 sequences are SGHRS and YFSETQ. The V end was cut by 2 bases, the J end by 0 bases, with 29 bases between. This CDR3 reads CASSLNGVGSSGSVMNTEAFF. CDR3 nucleotide sequence: TGCGCCAGCAGCTTAAATGGGGTCGGGAGTTCGGGAAGCGTGATGAACACTGAAGCTTTCTTT.

For the CDR3, the DNA is TGTGCCAGCTCACAGGGGGCCTATAATTCACCCCTCCACTTT. Its translation: CASSQGAYNSPLHF. V gene TRBV18 combines with J gene TRBJ1-6, with a possible D match to TRBD1 (6 bases). The V gene lost 4 bases and the J gene lost 2 bases, with 6 bases spanning the gap. CDR1 is KGHSH, CDR2 LQKENI, per germline. The CDR3 is 14 residues long.

This clone has a single count. The chain combines TRBV14 with TRBJ2-7; D gene uncertain. The germline gives CDR1 SGHDN, CDR2 FVKESK. The ends were cut back, 0 bases at V and 6 bases at J, with 9 bases in the middle. The CDR3 is 13 amino acids. For the CDR3, the DNA is TGTGCCAGCAGCCAAGACTACAGTCTCGAGCAGTACTTC. This sequence encodes CASSQDYSLEQYF.

This clone is labeled as medium-sized (0.01 to 0.1%). V and J are TRBV7-8 and TRBJ1-5, with D perhaps TRBD1 (5 bases). The CDR3 is made up of 14 amino acids. Looked up from germline, CDR1 is SGHVS and CDR2 is FQNEAQ. Trimming shortened V by 3 bases and J by 0 bases, and 6 bases separated the two germline ends. CDR3 nucleotide sequence: TGTGCCAGCAGCTTGGGGGTTAGCAATCAGCCCCAGCATTTT. It yields the protein CASSLGVSNQPQHF.

The chain couples TRBV13 to TRBJ2-7, with TRBD1 matching over 8 bases. Germline assignment: CDR1 PRHDT and CDR2 FYEKMQ (reference sequence). The junction had 8 bases not matched to a gene; V was cut back by 5 bases and J by 2 bases. The CDR3 consists of 15 residues. The CDR3: CASSDRDRRTYEQYF. As DNA, the CDR3 is TGTGCCAGCAGCGACAGGGACAGGAGAACCTACGAGCAGTACTTC.

The V and J genes are TRBV6-5 and TRBJ1-4, with unresolved D. The CDR3 has 15 residues. The V gene's germline CDR1 is MNHEY and CDR2 SVGAGI. The ends were cut back, 5 bases at V and 8 bases at J, with 18 bases in the middle. As DNA, the CDR3 is TGTGCCAGCAGTCGTACGGGCCCCCCTAGGGAAAAACTGTTTTTT. This sequence encodes CASSRTGPPREKLFF.

The CDR3 bases are TGTGCCAGCAGTACTTGGACAGGGGGCGATGGCTACACCTTC. It codes for CASSTWTGGDGYTF. V is TRBV6-6 and J is TRBJ1-2, with TRBD1 matching 11 bases. V was clipped by 5 bases and J by 6 bases; unmatched bases: 5. The CDR3 extends over 14 amino acids. Per the germline V gene, CDR1 is MNHNY and CDR2 is SVGAGI (reference sequence).

The chain employs TRBV7-6 and TRBJ2-7; D remains unclear. Looked up from germline, CDR1 is SGHVS and CDR2 is FNYEAQ. V dropped 2 bases and J dropped 5 bases, with 16 bases sitting between them. The CDR3 contains 15 residues. In nucleotides, the CDR3 is TGTGCCAGCAGCTTAAGTTCCTATACATACCACGAGCAGTACTTC. Encoded protein: CASSLSSYTYHEQYF.